This T cell receptor beta chain was identified during a study of T cell responses to AZD1222 COVID-19 vaccine. The study, taken as a whole, reports: No day 14 peak samples; only post-peak repertoires were characterized. There were vaccine-associated CD4 TCRs across spike, dominant at 160-218 and 743-854. The study reported that nearly half of spike-specific TCRs target unmutated variant regions. Once two AZD1222 doses were given, Spike-specific TCR breadth and depth went up.

V shed 7 bases and J shed 0 bases, with 7 bases lying between them. In germline, CDR1 is MNHEY, CDR2 SVGAGI. This CDR3 is built from 13 residues. Assay used: immunoSEQ multiplex PCR; TCRdb lists only in-frame clones, some missing. The table records roughly 140,000 clones, 75% to 95% of them present only once. As to this clone: The target antigen is unknown.

The sequence was collected from an adult in good health. Sequencing used peripheral blood, obtained on day 0 of MenACWY control vaccination. V is TRBV6-5 and J is TRBJ1-3; D unresolved. CDR3 nucleotide sequence: TGTGCCAGCAATGTCGACTCTGGAAACACCATATATTTT. As protein: CASNVDSGNTIYF.